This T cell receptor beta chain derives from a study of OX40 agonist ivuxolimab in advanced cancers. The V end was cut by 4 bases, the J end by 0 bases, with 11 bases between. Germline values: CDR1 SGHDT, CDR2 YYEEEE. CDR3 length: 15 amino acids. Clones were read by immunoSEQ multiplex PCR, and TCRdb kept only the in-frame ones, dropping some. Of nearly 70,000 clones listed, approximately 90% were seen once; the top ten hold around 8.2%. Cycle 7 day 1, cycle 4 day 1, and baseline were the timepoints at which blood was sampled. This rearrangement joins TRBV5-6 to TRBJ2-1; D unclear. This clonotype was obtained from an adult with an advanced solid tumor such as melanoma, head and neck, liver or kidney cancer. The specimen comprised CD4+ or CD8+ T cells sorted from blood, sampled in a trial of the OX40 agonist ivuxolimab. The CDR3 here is CASSDLESSYNEQFF. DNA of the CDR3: TGTGCCAGCAGCGATCTAGAAAGCTCCTACAATGAGCAGTTCTTC.